This T cell receptor (beta chain) derives from a study of CD8 T cells in ankylosing spondylitis. Germline V gives CDR1 LNHNV, CDR2 YYDKDF (reference sequence). After removal of 4 bases from V and 4 bases from J, the junction contained 3 bases not matched to a gene. The CDR3 is 14 residues long. TCRdb reanalysed the 5' RACE reads using MiXCR and keeps one entry per CDR3 protein. The sample includes a few hundred thousand distinct CDR3 sequences, approximately 16% of them seen just once. Study results and limitations: About 8 highly homologous variants formed a TCR beta motif that appeared characteristic of ankylosing spondylitis blood. In reactive arthritis synovial fluid and blood, some motif variants had been reported before.

Only a few counts were recorded for this clonotype. Antigen unknown. The TCR originated in a male donor with ankylosing spondylitis. Sequencing was carried out using blood, either unsorted or a sorted T cell fraction (not recorded which). This chain connects TRBV15 to TRBJ2-3, with 9 bases fitting TRBD1. The CDR3, as DNA: TGTGCCACCAGCACCACAGGGGGCCCAGATACGCAGTATTTT. Protein product: CATSTTGGPDTQYF.